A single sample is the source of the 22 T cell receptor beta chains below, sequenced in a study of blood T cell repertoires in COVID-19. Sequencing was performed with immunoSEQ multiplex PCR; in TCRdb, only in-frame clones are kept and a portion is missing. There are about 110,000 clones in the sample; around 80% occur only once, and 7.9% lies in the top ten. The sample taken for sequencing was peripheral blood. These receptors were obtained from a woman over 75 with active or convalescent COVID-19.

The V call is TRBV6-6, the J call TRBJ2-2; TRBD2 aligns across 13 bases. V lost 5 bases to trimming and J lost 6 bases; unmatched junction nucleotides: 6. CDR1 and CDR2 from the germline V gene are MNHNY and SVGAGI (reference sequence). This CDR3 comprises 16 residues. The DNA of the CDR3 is TGTGCCAGCAGTGGGACTAGCGGGATAGAGGCCGGGGAGCTGTTTTTT. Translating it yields CASSGTSGIEAGELFF.

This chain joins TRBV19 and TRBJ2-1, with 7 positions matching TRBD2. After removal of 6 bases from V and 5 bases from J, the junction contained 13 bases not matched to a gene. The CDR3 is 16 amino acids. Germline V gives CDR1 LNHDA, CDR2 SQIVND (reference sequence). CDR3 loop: CASRSLMGGNDNEQFF. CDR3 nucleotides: TGTGCCAGTAGGAGCCTAATGGGAGGGAACGACAATGAGCAGTTCTTC.

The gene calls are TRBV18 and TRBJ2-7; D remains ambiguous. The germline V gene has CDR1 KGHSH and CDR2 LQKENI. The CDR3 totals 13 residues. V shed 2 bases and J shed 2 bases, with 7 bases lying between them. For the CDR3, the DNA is TGTGCCAGCTCACCAGGGCGAGCCTACGAGCAGTACTTC. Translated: CASSPGRAYEQYF.

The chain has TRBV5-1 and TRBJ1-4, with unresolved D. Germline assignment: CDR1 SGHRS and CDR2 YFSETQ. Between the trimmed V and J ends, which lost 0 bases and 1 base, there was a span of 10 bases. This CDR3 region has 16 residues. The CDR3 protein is CASSLGLALTNEKLFF. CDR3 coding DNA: TGCGCCAGCAGCTTGGGTCTGGCCTTAACTAATGAAAAACTGTTTTTT.

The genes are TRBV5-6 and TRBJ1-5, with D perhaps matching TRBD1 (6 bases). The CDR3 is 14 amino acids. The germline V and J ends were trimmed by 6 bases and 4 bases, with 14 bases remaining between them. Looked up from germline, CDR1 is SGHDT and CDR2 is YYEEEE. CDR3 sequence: CASTWGRSNQPQHF. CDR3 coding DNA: TGTGCCAGCACCTGGGGGCGTTCAAATCAGCCCCAGCATTTT.

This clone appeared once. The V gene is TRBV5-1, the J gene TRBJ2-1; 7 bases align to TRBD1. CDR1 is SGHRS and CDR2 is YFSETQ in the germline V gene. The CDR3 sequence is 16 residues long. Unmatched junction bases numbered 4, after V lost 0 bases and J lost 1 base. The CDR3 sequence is CASSLDGTVSYNEQFF. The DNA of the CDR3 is TGCGCCAGCAGCTTGGACGGGACAGTTTCCTACAATGAGCAGTTCTTC. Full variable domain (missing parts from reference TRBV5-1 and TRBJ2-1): KAGVTQTPRYLIKTRGQQVTLSCSPISGHRSVSWYQQTPGQGLQFLFEYFSETQRNKGNFPGRFSGRQFSNSRSEMNVSTLELGDSALYLCASSLDGTVSYNEQFFGPGTRLTVL.

The CDR3 is CASSEGWTDIHF. As DNA, the CDR3 is TGTGCCAGCAGTGAAGGATGGACAGATATCCACTTT. The chain carries TRBV6-1 and TRBJ1-6; perhaps TRBD1 as D (6 bases). CDR3 length equals 12 residues. The germline V gene encodes CDR1 MNHNS and CDR2 SASEGT. V dropped 1 base and J dropped 17 bases, with 12 bases sitting between them.

The CDR3 loop is CSASASGRINGVETQYF. In nucleotides, the CDR3 is TGCAGTGCTAGTGCTAGCGGGAGAATCAATGGTGTAGAGACCCAGTACTTC. V and J are TRBV20-1 and TRBJ2-5; TRBD2 matches 10 bases. V shed 3 bases, J shed 4 bases, and the junction held 14 bases outside the gene matches. Germline V gene sequence: CDR1 DFQATT, CDR2 SNEGSKA (reference sequence). This CDR3 comprises 17 residues.

CDR3 residues: CASRRSGSSNEQFF. CDR3 nucleotide sequence: TGTGCCAGCCGCCGAAGCGGGAGTAGCAATGAGCAGTTCTTC. This chain connects TRBV28 to TRBJ2-1; 8 bases map to TRBD2. V lost 8 bases, J lost 6 bases, and 9 bases stayed unmatched. CDR1 and CDR2 from the germline V gene are MDHEN and SYDVKM. This CDR3 is 14 amino acids long.

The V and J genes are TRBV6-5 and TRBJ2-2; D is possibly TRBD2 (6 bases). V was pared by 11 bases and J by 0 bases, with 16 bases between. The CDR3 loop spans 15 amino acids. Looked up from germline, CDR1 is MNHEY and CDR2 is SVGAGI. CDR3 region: CACWLGGANTGELFF. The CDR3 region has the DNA TGTGCCTGCTGGTTGGGCGGGGCGAACACCGGGGAGCTGTTTTTT.

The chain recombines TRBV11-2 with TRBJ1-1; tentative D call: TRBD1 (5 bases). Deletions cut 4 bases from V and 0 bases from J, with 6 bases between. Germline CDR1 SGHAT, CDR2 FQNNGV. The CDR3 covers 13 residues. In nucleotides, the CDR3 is TGTGCCAGCAGCTCAGGGATGAACACTGAAGCTTTCTTT. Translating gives CASSSGMNTEAFF.

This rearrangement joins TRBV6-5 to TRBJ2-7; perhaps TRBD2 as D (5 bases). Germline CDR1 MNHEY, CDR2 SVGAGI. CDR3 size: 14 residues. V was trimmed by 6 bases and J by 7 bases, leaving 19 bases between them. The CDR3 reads CASSQRGRPGEQYF. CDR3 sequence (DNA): TGTGCCAGCAGCCAAAGAGGGAGACCGGGGGAGCAGTACTTC.

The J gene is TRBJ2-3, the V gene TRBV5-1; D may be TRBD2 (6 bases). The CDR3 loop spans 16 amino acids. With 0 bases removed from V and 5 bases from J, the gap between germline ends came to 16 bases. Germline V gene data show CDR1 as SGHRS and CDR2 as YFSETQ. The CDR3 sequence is CASSLGPLRGGDTQYF. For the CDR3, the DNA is TGCGCCAGCAGCTTGGGGCCGTTGCGGGGAGGAGATACGCAGTATTTT.

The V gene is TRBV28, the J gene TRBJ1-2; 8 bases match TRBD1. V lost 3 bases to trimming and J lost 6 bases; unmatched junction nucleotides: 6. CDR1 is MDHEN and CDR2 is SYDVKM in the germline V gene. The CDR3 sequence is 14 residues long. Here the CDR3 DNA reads TGTGCCAGCAGTTTGGGGCCGACAGGGGATGGCTACACCTTC. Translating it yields CASSLGPTGDGYTF.

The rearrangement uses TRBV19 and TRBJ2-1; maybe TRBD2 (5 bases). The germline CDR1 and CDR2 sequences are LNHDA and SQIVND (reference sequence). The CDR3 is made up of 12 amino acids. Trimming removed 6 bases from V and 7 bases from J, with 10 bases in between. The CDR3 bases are TGTGCCAGTAGACGAGGAGGTAATGAGCAGTTCTTC. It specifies CASRRGGNEQFF.

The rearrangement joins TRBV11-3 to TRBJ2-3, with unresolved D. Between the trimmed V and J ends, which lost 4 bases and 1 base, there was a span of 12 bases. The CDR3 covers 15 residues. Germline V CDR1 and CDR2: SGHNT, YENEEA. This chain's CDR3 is CASSSGTGGTDTQYF. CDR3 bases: TGTGCCAGCAGCTCCGGTACTGGTGGCACAGATACGCAGTATTTT.

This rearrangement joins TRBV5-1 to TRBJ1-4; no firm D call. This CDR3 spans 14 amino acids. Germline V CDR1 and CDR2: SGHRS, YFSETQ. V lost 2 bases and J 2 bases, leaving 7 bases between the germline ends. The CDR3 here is CASSLGSTNEKLFF. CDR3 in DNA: TGCGCCAGCAGCTTAGGGAGCACTAATGAAAAACTGTTTTTT. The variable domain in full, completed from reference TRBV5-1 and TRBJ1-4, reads KAGVTQTPRYLIKTRGQQVTLSCSPISGHRSVSWYQQTPGQGLQFLFEYFSETQRNKGNFPGRFSGRQFSNSRSEMNVSTLELGDSALYLCASSLGSTNEKLFFGSGTQLSVL.

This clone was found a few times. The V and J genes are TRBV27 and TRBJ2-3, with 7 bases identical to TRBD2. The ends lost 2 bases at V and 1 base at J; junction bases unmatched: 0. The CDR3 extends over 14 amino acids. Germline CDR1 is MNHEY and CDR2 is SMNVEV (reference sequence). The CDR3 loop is CASSLLAGTDTQYF. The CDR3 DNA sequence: TGTGCCAGCAGTTTACTAGCGGGCACAGATACGCAGTATTTT.

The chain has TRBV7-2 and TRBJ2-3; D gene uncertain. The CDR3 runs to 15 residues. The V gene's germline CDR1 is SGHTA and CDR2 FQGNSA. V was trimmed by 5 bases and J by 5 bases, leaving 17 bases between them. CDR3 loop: CASSAHRPPGDTQYF. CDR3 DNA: TGTGCCAGCAGCGCGCATCGTCCCCCAGGAGATACGCAGTATTTT.

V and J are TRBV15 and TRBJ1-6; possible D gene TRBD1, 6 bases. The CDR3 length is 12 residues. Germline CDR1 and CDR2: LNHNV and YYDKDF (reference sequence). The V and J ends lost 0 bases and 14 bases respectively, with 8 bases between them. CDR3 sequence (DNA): TGTGCCACCAGCAGAGATTCAGGGGCCCTCCACTTT. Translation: CATSRDSGALHF.

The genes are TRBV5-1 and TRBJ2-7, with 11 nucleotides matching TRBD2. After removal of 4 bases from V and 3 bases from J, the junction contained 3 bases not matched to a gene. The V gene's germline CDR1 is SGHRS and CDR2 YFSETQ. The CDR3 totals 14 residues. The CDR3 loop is CASSPTSGGYEQYF. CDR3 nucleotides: TGCGCCAGCAGCCCAACTAGCGGGGGCTACGAGCAGTACTTC.

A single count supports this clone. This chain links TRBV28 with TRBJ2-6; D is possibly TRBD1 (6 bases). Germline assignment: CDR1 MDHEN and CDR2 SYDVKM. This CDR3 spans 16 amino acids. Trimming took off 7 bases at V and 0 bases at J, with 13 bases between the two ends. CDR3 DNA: TGTGCCAGCAAAACCGGACAGCTCTCTGGGGCCAACGTCCTGACTTTC. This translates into CASKTGQLSGANVLTF.